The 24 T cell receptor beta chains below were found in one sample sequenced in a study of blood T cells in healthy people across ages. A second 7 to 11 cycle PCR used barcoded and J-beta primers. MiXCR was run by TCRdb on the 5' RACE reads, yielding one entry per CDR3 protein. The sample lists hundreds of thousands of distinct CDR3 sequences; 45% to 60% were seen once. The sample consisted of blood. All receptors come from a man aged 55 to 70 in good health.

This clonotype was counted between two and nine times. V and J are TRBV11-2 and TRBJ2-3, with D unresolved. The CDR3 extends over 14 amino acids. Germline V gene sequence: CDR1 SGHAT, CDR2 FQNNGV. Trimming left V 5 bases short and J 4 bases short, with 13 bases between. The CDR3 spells CASSPTNGADTQYF. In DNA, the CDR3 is TGTGCCAGCAGCCCCACCAATGGGGCAGATACGCAGTATTTT.

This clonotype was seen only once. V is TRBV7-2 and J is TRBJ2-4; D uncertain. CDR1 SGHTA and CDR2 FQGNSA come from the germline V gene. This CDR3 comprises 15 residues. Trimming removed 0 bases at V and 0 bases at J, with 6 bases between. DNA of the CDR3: TGTGCCAGCAGCTTAGCCGCCGTAGCCAAAAACATTCAGTACTTC. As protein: CASSLAAVAKNIQYF.

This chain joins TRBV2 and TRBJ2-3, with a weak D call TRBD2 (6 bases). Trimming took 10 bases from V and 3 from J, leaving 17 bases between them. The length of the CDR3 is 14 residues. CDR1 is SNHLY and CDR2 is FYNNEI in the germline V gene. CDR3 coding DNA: TGTGCCAACAACGAGCGGGTTGGTACAGATACGCAGTATTTT. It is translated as CANNERVGTDTQYF.

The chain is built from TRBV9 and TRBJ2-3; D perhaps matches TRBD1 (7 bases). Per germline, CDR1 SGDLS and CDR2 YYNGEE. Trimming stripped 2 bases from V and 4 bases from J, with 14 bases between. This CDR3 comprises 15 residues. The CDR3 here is CASSVSGGLADTQYF. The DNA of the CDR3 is TGTGCCAGCAGCGTCTCAGGGGGGCTCGCAGATACGCAGTATTTT.

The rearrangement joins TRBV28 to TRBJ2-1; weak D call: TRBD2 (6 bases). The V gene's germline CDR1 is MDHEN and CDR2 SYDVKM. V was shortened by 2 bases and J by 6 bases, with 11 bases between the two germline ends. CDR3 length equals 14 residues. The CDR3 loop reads CASSLADGGNEQFF. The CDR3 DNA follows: TGTGCCAGCAGTTTAGCGGACGGGGGCAATGAGCAGTTCTTC.

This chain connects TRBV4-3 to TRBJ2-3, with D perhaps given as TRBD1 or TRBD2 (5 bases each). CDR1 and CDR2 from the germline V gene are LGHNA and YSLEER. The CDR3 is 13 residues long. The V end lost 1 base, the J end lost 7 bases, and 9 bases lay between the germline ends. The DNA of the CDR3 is TGCGCCAGCAGCCAAGTCAGGGAGAATACGCAGTATTTT. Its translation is CASSQVRENTQYF.

CDR3 region: CSARTRGAGELFF. CDR3 in DNA: TGCAGTGCTAGAACACGGGGTGCCGGGGAGCTGTTTTTT. The V call is TRBV20-1, the J call TRBJ2-2; D may be TRBD2 (5 bases). Germline assignment: CDR1 DFQATT and CDR2 SNEGSKA (reference sequence). V gave up 2 bases and J gave up 6 bases, with 10 bases separating them. The CDR3 is made up of 13 amino acids.

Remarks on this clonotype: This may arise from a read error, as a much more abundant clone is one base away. The CDR3 loop is CSVDGAQGFYNEQYF. The CDR3 DNA is TGCAGCGTTGATGGGGCGCAGGGGTTCTACAATGAGCAGTACTTC. V gene TRBV29-1 combines with J gene TRBJ2-1; TRBD1 might be the D (6 bases). With the DNA end fitting TRBJ2-7 better, the J assignment may be wrong. The germline gives CDR1 SQVTM, CDR2 ANQGSEA. The CDR3 runs to 15 residues.

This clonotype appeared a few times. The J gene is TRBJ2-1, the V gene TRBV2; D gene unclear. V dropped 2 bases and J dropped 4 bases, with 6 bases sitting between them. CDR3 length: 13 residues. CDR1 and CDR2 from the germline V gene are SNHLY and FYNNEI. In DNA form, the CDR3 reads TGTGCCAGCAGTGAAAACAGTTACAATGAGCAGTTCTTC. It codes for CASSENSYNEQFF.

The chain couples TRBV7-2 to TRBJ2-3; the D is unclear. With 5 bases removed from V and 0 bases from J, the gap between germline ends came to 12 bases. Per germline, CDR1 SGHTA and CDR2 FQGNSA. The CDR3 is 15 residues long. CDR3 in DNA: TGTGCCAGCAGCATTGGTAGATCTAGCACAGATACGCAGTATTTT. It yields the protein CASSIGRSSTDTQYF.

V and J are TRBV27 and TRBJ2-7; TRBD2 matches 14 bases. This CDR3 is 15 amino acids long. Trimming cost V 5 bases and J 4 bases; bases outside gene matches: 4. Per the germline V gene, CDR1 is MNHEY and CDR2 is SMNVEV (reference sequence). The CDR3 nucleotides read TGTGCCAGCAGTCGCAGACTAGCGGGAGGGTACGAGCAGTACTTC. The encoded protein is CASSRRLAGGYEQYF.

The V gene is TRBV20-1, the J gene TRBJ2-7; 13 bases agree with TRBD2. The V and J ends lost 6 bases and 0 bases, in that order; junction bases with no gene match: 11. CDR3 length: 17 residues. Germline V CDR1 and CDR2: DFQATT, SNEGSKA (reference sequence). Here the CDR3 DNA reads TGCAGTGCCTACGGACTAGCGGGAGTTAAACACTCCTACGAGCAGTACTTC. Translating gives CSAYGLAGVKHSYEQYF.

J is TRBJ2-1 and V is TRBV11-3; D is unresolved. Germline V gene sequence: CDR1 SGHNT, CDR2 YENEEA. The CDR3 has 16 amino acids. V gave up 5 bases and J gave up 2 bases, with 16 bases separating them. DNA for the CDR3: TGTGCCAGCAGCCCCTACGGTGGCGGCCCCTACAATGAGCAGTTCTTC. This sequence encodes CASSPYGGGPYNEQFF.

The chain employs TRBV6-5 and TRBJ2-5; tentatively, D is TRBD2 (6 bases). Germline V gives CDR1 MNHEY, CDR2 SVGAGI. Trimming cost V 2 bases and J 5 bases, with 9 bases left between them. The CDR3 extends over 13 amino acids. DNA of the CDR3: TGTGCCAGCAGTTACAGCCGGGGGGAGACCCAGTACTTC. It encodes CASSYSRGETQYF.

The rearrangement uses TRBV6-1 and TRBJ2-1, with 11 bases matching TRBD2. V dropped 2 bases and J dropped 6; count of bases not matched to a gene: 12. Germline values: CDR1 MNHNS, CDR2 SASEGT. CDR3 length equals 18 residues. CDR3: CASSEFDPVGLAANEQFF. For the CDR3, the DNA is TGTGCCAGCAGTGAATTCGACCCGGTGGGACTAGCGGCCAATGAGCAGTTCTTC.

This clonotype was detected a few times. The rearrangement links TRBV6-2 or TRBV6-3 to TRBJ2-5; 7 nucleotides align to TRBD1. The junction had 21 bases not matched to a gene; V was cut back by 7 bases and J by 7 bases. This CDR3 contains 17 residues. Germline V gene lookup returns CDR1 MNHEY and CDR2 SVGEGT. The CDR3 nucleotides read TGTGCCAGCACCATAAACCAGAACAGGGGAACGCCAGGGACCCAGTACTTC. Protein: CASTINQNRGTPGTQYF.

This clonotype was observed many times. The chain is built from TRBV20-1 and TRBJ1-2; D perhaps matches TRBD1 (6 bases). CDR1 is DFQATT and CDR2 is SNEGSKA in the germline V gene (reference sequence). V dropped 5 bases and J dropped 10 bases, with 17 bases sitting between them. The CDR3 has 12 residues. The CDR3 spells CSAGQYGQPYTF. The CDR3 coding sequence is TGCAGTGCTGGGCAGTACGGACAGCCCTACACCTTC.

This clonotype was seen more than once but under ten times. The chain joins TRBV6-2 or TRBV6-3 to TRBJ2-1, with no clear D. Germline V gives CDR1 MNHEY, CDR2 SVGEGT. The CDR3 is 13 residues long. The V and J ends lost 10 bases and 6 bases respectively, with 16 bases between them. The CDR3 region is CATATPRVNEQFF. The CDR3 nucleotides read TGTGCCACCGCGACGCCTCGGGTCAATGAGCAGTTCTTC.

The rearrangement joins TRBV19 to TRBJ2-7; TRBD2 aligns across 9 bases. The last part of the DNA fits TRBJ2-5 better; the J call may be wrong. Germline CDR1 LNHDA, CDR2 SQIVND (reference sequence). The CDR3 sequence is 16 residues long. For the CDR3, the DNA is TGTGCCAGTAGTATTGTCTCGGCGGGAGGGCGCGAGACCCAGTACTTC. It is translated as CASSIVSAGGRETQYF.

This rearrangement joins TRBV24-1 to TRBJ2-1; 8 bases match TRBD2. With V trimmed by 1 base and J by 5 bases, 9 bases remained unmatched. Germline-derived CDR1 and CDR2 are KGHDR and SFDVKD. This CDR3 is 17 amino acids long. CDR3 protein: CATSDLRAGTRNNEQFF. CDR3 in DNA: TGTGCCACCAGTGATTTACGGGCAGGGACTAGAAACAATGAGCAGTTCTTC.

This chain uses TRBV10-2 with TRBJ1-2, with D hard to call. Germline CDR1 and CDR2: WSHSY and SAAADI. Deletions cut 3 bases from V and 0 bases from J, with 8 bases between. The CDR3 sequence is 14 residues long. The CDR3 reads CASSEGYTNYGYTF. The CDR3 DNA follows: TGCGCCAGCAGTGAAGGGTATACTAACTATGGCTACACCTTC.

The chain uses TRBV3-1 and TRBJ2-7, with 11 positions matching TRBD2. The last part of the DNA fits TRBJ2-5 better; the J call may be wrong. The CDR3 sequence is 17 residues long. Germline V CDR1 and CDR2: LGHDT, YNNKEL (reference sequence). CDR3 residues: CASSRPTSGGRGETQYF. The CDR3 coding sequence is TGTGCCAGCAGCCGGCCCACTAGCGGGGGACGGGGAGAGACCCAGTACTTC.

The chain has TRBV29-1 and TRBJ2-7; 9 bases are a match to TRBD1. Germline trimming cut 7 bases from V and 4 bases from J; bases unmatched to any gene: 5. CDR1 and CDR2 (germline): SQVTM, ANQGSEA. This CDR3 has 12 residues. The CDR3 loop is CSGGQGVYEQYF. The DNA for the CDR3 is TGCAGCGGGGGACAGGGAGTATACGAGCAGTACTTC.

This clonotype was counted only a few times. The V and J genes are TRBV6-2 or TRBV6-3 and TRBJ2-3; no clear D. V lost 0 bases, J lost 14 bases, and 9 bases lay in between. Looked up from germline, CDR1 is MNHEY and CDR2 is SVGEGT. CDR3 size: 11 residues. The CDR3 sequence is CASSYSSTVYF. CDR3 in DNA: TGTGCCAGCAGTTACTCCAGTACTGTGTATTTT.